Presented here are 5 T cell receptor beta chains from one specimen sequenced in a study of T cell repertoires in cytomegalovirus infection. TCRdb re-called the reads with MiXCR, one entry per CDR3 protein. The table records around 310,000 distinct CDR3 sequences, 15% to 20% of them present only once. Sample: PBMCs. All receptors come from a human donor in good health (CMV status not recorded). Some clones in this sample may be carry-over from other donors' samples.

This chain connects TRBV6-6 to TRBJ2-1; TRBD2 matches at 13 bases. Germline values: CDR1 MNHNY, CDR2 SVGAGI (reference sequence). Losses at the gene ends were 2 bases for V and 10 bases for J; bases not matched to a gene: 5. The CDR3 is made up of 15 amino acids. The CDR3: CASSYGTSGDREQFF. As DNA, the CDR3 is TGTGCCAGCAGTTACGGGACTAGCGGGGACCGGGAGCAGTTCTTC.

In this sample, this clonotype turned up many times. CDR3 amino acids: CASSFAPYGYTF. The CDR3 DNA follows: TGTGCCAGCAGCTTTGCCCCCTATGGCTACACCTTC. The V and J genes are TRBV7-2 and TRBJ1-2; the D is unclear. CDR1 is SGHTA, CDR2 FQGNSA, per germline. The CDR3 extends over 12 amino acids. Trimming pared 3 bases from V and 4 bases from J, leaving 6 bases between.

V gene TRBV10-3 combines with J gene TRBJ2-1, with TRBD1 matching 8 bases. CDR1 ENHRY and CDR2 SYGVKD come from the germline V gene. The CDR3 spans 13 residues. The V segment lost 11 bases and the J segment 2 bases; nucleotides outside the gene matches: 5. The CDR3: CAVAGGAYNEQFF. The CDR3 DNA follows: TGTGCCGTTGCAGGGGGCGCCTACAATGAGCAGTTCTTC.

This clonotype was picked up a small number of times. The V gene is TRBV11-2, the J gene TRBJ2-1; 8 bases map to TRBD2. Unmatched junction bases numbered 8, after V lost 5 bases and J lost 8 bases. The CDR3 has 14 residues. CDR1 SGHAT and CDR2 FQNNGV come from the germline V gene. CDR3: CASSLRGGIYEQFF. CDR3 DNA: TGTGCCAGCAGCCTCCGGGGGGGCATCTATGAGCAGTTCTTC.

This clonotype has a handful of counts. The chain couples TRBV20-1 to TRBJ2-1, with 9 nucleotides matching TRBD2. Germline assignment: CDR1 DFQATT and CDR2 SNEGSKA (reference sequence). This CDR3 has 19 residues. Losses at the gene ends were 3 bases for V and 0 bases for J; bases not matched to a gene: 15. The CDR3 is CSASEAGGLGFFSYNEQFF. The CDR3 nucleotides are TGCAGTGCTAGTGAAGCGGGGGGCCTCGGCTTTTTCTCCTACAATGAGCAGTTCTTC.